This section outlines one T cell receptor (beta chain) sequence together with its context. What it binds is not known. The entry originates in a study of molecular identifiers for immune sequencing clone quantification. Whole-study findings and limits: Investigators reportedly could detect spiked Jurkat TCR RNA from one cell among around 900,000 naive cells. Clones above 20 RNA copies held over 98% of effector molecules, under 1% in naive cells.

TCRdb re-called the PCR reads with MiXCR, one entry per CDR3 protein. The sample consists of roughly 320,000 distinct CDR3 sequences, roughly 24% of them appearing once. Every naive CD8 library was made from between about 18,000 and 1,100,000 sorted cells with 10%, 30% or 50% RNA. Researchers sorted naive CD8 T cells as cells that were CD8+CD4-CCR7+CD45RA+. The specimen sequenced was naive CD8+ T cells from blood, with Jurkat cell RNA spiked in. Subset given: FACS-sorted CD8+CD4-CCR7+CD45RA+ naive T cells. The sequence derives from a human donor in good health. Some libraries in this study had Jurkat cell RNA spiked in.

The CDR3 DNA is TGTGCCAGCAGCCTTCGGGGAATGGTAACAGATACGCAGTATTTT. Its protein product is CASSLRGMVTDTQYF. V and J are TRBV6-5 and TRBJ2-3; the D gene is possibly TRBD2 (5 bases). Between the trimmed V and J ends, which lost 6 bases and 3 bases, there was a span of 16 bases. The CDR3 length is 15 residues. Per the germline V gene, CDR1 is MNHEY and CDR2 is SVGAGI.